This TCR beta chain was captured by sequencing in a study of blood T cells in healthy people across ages (dated by TCRdb to between 2014 and 2016). General notes on the study: In model experiments, roughly one uniquely barcoded TCR beta cDNA molecule per two T cells was captured by template switching. Age-related changes in TCR beta repertoire diversity were measured in the study by deep sequencing normalized with unique cDNA molecular identifiers. Donors were grouped into four age groups: young (average roughly 15 years), middle-aged (about 40), aged (approximately 58) and long-lived (just over 80). The study analyzed two additional independent replicas of 1 million unique cDNA reads from the same blood draw for two donors, one aged 18 to 30 and one aged 80 or older. What the research found in general, with its limitations: As age increased, observed TCR beta diversity per million T cells dropped in a roughly linear way, and a significant reduction was already evident by age roughly 36. Compared with the aged group, the long-lived group had more naive CD4+ T cells, fewer expanded clones and increased TCR diversity, suggesting age selection. Because donor CMV infection status was unknown, age-related changes in expanded clonotypes were potentially confounded. The percentage of naive T cells measured by flow cytometry correlated strongly with observed TCR beta diversity. Total diversity estimates from one million sequenced T cells were considered lower bounds and underestimates. Conclusive comparison of naive and antigen-experienced compartments was prevented by the profiling of bulk unsorted PBMCs.

The roughly 38 donors, aged about 6 to 95 years, were systemically healthy Caucasian individuals from Russia. Ten milliliters of peripheral blood were drawn from each donor into EDTA-treated Vacutainer tubes. PBMCs were isolated by Ficoll-Paque density-gradient centrifugation, with at least 7 million obtained per sample. Total RNA was extracted from PBMCs with Trizol reagent, with at least 6 micrograms obtained per sample. For every donor, an aliquot of PBMCs went through flow cytometry to measure the percentages of naive CD45RAhigh/CD27high T cells. Libraries were prepared through 5' RACE. Sequencing used an Illumina HiSeq 2500. A second PCR of about 7 to 12 cycles was performed with a sample-barcoded 5' primer and a J-beta primer mix. A template-switch 5' adaptor carrying 12 random nucleotides introduced a unique molecular identifier onto each TCR beta cDNA molecule. At least 3 million CDR3-containing paired-end reads were obtained from each sample. All of the RNA was converted into first-strand cDNA using the Mint cDNA synthesis kit, with a TRBC-specific oligonucleotide serving as the primer. Following uracil-DNA glycosylase treatment, a first 18-cycle PCR with universal primers M1SS and BC2_uni_R was performed on all cDNA. The study's processing was this. For normalization, 1 million high-quality reads, each with a distinct molecular identifier, were randomly selected from each sample. Instead of being binned into consensus sequences, reads that shared molecular identifiers were thrown out. MiTCR, with a Q25 quality threshold and the strictest error-elimination algorithm, was used for CDR3 identification, clonotype clustering and error correction. A nonparametric unseen species model using Euler transformation provided a lower-bound estimate of total TCR beta diversity. TCRdb ran its own pipeline on the public reads, namely fastp trimming at Q25 and MiXCR clone calling, and kept in-frame beta chains. Merged by CDR3 protein, the rows form single entries marked with the most common genes and DNA. Clone size and V and J calls follow TCRdb, not the original study. The sample table shows hundreds of thousands of distinct CDR3 sequences, and 25% to 35% are seen once. The ten top clones hold over 3.5% of the sample.

The trim is 5 bases for V and 10 bases for J, with a gap of 14 bases between the germline ends. Reading from cysteine to phenylalanine, the CDR3 counts 12 amino acids. The only DNA kept is the CDR3, 36 bases in frame from the first base. Looking up the germline V gene yields CDR1 SGHVS and CDR2 FNYEAQ. A remark on this clonotype: Its antigen remains unidentified. Base qualities were left out, and no much larger clone turns up one base away.

The data were also submitted as part of a second study, on T cells of mothers and their children. Reported in the second study: Donors were nine systemically healthy Caucasian individuals: three mothers and their six children. cDNA synthesis consumed the entire amount of extracted RNA, loaded at approximately 1.6 ug RNA in each 15 ul reaction. In the second PCR, the M1S primer introduced both the sample barcodes and 2-4 random nucleotides. Over 9.5 million TCR beta CDR3 reads were obtained for each mother, and approximately 3 million reads were obtained for each child. Thymic selection similarly shapes TCR recombination output in related and unrelated pairs, with minor effect from inherited differences. Related mother-child pairs always showed normalized repertoire overlap that was slightly higher than in unrelated mother-child pairs, though the difference was never significant. No persistent microchimeric T cell clones were detected, at a sensitivity of approximately 110 clones per million clonotypes. Deep NGS was used in the study to compare the TCR beta repertoires of mothers and children and to look for features that separate related mother-child pairs from unrelated individuals. Mothers averaged around 40 +/- 4 years of age and children averaged around 10 +/- 4 years. Libraries were sequenced on Illumina HiSeq 2000 with 100+100 nt paired-end reads after adapter ligation with NEBNext reagents. To prevent cross-contamination, the mother and child libraries were prepared a month apart and were sequenced in separate runs. For each donor, between about 500,000 and 2,200,000 distinct TCR beta clonotypes were identified. Naive TCR beta clonotypes were estimated from low-frequency clonotypes matched to each donor's FACS-determined naive share, without sorting.

The specimen was blood. In this chain, TRBV7-6 is recombined with TRBJ1-2; no D gene can be assigned with confidence. The origin of this receptor is a boy between 2 and 10 years old in good health. This receptor carries the CDR3 CASSPGSGLYTF. The DNA sequence is as follows: TGTGCCAGCAGCCCCGGGTCGGGTCTCTACACCTTC.